The rows below give T cell receptor beta chains drawn from one sample of a study of cytomegalovirus exposure and HLA in healthy donors. Clones were sequenced by immunoSEQ multiplex PCR, and TCRdb holds only the in-frame ones, with some missing. The sample has over 30,000 clones, and its top ten clones hold under 4.5%. Sequenced sample: PBMCs. Receptors originate from a man aged 35-49 years in good health and CMV-seronegative. Both conserved end residues are part of each CDR3. A D gene is named only where the DNA matches it firmly.

>15|TRBV18|TRBJ1-2|TRBD1
TGTGCCAGCTCACCCTCCTACAGGGGAGACTATGGCTACACCTTC
CASSPSYRGDYGYTF
>15|TRBV15|TRBJ2-1|NA
TGTGCCACCAGCAGGTCTTTTGGGGCTAGAACCGAACAGTTCTTC
CATSRSFGARTEQFF
>14|TRBV6-1|TRBJ1-2|NA
TGTGCCAGCAGTGAAGGGTCAGGGGTCAATGGCTACACCTTC
CASSEGSGVNGYTF
>15|TRBV6-5|TRBJ2-3|NA
TGTGCCAGCAGTTACTCGGCCCGAAGCACAGATACGCAGTATTTT
CASSYSARSTDTQYF
>15|TRBV6-5|TRBJ1-5|NA
TGTGCCAGCAGTTACAGTGGGGGGGTAAATCAGCCCCAGCATTTT
CASSYSGGVNQPQHF
>14|TRBV4-1|TRBJ2-1|NA
TGCGCCAGCAGCCAAGACAGGGGATACAATGAGCAGTTCTTC
CASSQDRGYNEQFF
>15|TRBV19|TRBJ2-5|TRBD2
TGTGCCAGTAGTCCCCGGGAGGGCCGGCAAGAGACCCAGTACTTC
CASSPREGRQETQYF
>18|TRBV9|TRBJ2-5|TRBD2
TGTGCCAGCAGCGTAGCCTCCTCCGGGACTAGCGGACAAGAGACCCAGTACTTC
CASSVASSGTSGQETQYF
>15|TRBV7-9|TRBJ2-3|NA
TGTGCCAGCAGCGTCCGGGGAGGTCAGACAGATACGCAGTATTTT
CASSVRGGQTDTQYF
>15|TRBV7-7|TRBJ2-1|TRBD2
TGTGCTAGCAGCAAGGGACTAGCGGGAGTCGATGAGCAGTTCTTC
CASSKGLAGVDEQFF
>14|TRBV7-6|TRBJ2-7|NA
TGTGCCAGCAGCTTAGCTCTCAGGGCCTACGAGCAGTACTTC
CASSLALRAYEQYF
>10|TRBV7-2|TRBJ1-2|TRBD1
TGTCTCGTGGCAGGGGGTGGCTACACCTTC
CLVAGGGYTF
>13|TRBV30|TRBJ1-4|NA
TGTGCCTGGAGTGTACAGACGGATGAAAAACTGTTTTTT
CAWSVQTDEKLFF
>15|TRBV25-1|TRBJ1-2|TRBD1
TGTGCCAGCTCTGACCGGGACAGGGGATGGAAAGGCTACACCTTC
CASSDRDRGWKGYTF
>15|TRBV29-1|TRBJ1-1|NA
TGCAGCGCCGGAACGTCTGGGGGCATGAACACTGAAGCTTTCTTT
CSAGTSGGMNTEAFF
>12|TRBV29-1|TRBJ2-2|TRBD1
TGCAGCGCCGGAAGGGGGCCCGGGGAGCTGTTTTTT
CSAGRGPGELFF
>15|TRBV30|TRBJ1-4|NA
TGTGCCTGGAGTGTACCCCGGGTATCGAATGAAAAACTGTTTTTT
CAWSVPRVSNEKLFF
>16|TRBV9|TRBJ2-2|NA
TGTGCCAGCAGCGACCGGTGGAGGCAGAACACCGGGGAGCTGTTTTTT
CASSDRWRQNTGELFF
>14|TRBV7-9|TRBJ2-5|TRBD1
TGTGCCAGCACCCCGGGACAGGCCGTAGAGACCCAGTACTTC
CASTPGQAVETQYF
>15|TRBV14|TRBJ1-1|NA
TGTGCCAGCAGCCAAGTGGGTGGGGGCAGCACTGAAGCTTTCTTT
CASSQVGGGSTEAFF
>14|TRBV5-5|TRBJ2-1|NA
TGTGCCAGCAGCGGGAGTGGCTCTCACAATGAGCAGTTCTTC
CASSGSGSHNEQFF
>14|TRBV19|TRBJ1-1|NA
TGTGCCAGTAGTATAGGCAGGACCCCATCAGGGGCTTTCTTT
CASSIGRTPSGAFF
>15|TRBV7-9|TRBJ1-5|NA
TGTGCCAGCAGCCCGGGACACAATAGCAATCAGCCCCAGCATTTT
CASSPGHNSNQPQHF
>16|TRBV7-2|TRBJ2-7|TRBD2
TGTGCCAGCAGCTTAGCTCCTAGCGGGGGAGCCTACGAGCAGTACTTC
CASSLAPSGGAYEQYF
>15|TRBV5-6|TRBJ1-1|TRBD1
TGTGCCAGCAGCCTGTCGGGACAGGGCCCCCCTGAAGCTTTCTTT
CASSLSGQGPPEAFF
>15|TRBV5-1|TRBJ1-2|TRBD1
TGCGCCAGCAGCTCGACAGGGGGGATAAACTATGGCTACACCTTC
CASSSTGGINYGYTF
>11|TRBV29-1|TRBJ2-7|NA
TGCAGCGTTGACCGAGGGTCCGAGCAGTACTTC
CSVDRGSEQYF
>14|TRBV5-6|TRBJ1-1|NA
TGTGCCAGCAGCTTGGGTTGGCAGAACACTGAAGCTTTCTTT
CASSLGWQNTEAFF
>15|TRBV28|TRBJ1-4|TRBD1
TGTGCCAGCAGTTTGGGGGACAGACTTAATGAAAAACTGTTTTTT
CASSLGDRLNEKLFF
>16|TRBV7-2|TRBJ2-3|NA
TGTGCCAGCAGCTTCCTGAGCCTTGAATTCACAGATACGCAGTATTTT
CASSFLSLEFTDTQYF
>17|TRBV9|TRBJ1-1|TRBD1
TGTGCCAGCAGCGCCGTCTACACAGGGGCGAGAAGCACTGAAGCTTTCTTT
CASSAVYTGARSTEAFF
>16|TRBV4-3|TRBJ2-5|NA
TGCGCCAGCAGCCTGGGGGGAATATCGGGGCAAGAGACCCAGTACTTC
CASSLGGISGQETQYF
>17|TRBV19|TRBJ1-2|TRBD1
TGTGCCAGTAGTCTTCCCGGGACAGGGGGGATTCTAGGTGGCTACACCTTC
CASSLPGTGGILGGYTF
>17|TRBV7-7|TRBJ2-5|TRBD2
TGTGCCAGCAGCTTTGGGACTAGCGGGAGATCGACAGAGACCCAGTACTTC
CASSFGTSGRSTETQYF
>15|TRBV30|TRBJ2-3|TRBD2
TGTGCCTGGACTAGGGCGGGGGTTGCCGCAGATACGCAGTATTTT
CAWTRAGVAADTQYF
>14|TRBV30|TRBJ1-5|NA
TGTGCCTGGAGTGTAGGGGCGCGTAATCAGCCCCAGCATTTT
CAWSVGARNQPQHF
>15|TRBV18|TRBJ1-2|NA
TGTGCCAGCTCACCCAATTCGCAGGGGAACTATGGCTACACCTTC
CASSPNSQGNYGYTF
>13|TRBV27|TRBJ2-5|TRBD1
TGTGCCAGCAGTCCTGGGACAGGGGGGACCCAGTACTTC
CASSPGTGGTQYF
>16|TRBV4-2|TRBJ1-4|TRBD1
TGTGCCAGCAGCCCGACACCCGGGACAGGGGGTGAAAAACTGTTTTTT
CASSPTPGTGGEKLFF
>13|TRBV28|TRBJ1-2|NA
TGTGCCAGCTGTTGGGAGAACGGTTATGGCTACACCTTC
CASCWENGYGYTF
>14|TRBV6-1|TRBJ2-1|TRBD2
TGTGCCAGCAGTGAAAGGGACTACTACAATGAGCAGTTCTTC
CASSERDYYNEQFF
>16|TRBV29-1|TRBJ2-7|TRBD1
TGCAGCGTCGCTGGTCAGTGGGACAGAAGCTCCTACGAGCAGTACTTC
CSVAGQWDRSSYEQYF
>15|TRBV27|TRBJ2-7|NA
TGTGCCAGCAGTTCTCTAGTGGCGAGAAAATACGAGCAGTACTTC
CASSSLVARKYEQYF
>13|TRBV28|TRBJ1-2|NA
TGTGCCAGCAGTTGGGGCACCCTCTATGGCTACACCTTC
CASSWGTLYGYTF
>14|TRBV19|TRBJ1-1|NA
TGTGCCAGTAGTATAGGACACGTCAACACTGAAGCTTTCTTT
CASSIGHVNTEAFF
>15|TRBV7-9|TRBJ1-1|TRBD1
TGTGCCAGCAGCACTCGACAGGGCTTGAACACTGAAGCTTTCTTT
CASSTRQGLNTEAFF
>15|TRBV12-5|TRBJ1-1|NA
TGTGCTAGTGGTATCGCGCCGGGGGTAAACACTGAAGCTTTCTTT
CASGIAPGVNTEAFF
>16|TRBV7-3|TRBJ2-1|TRBD2
TGTGCCAGCAGCTCGTCCGGGACTAGCAGATATGAGGAGCAGTTCTTC
CASSSSGTSRYEEQFF
>16|TRBV29-1|TRBJ2-6|TRBD1
TGCAGCGTTGAACGGACAGGGTCTGATGGGGCCAACGTCCTGACTTTC
CSVERTGSDGANVLTF
>13|TRBV5-8|TRBJ2-7|TRBD2
TGTGCCAGCAGCCCGCCGGGGGAGGGCGAGCAGTACTTC
CASSPPGEGEQYF
>12|TRBV29-1|TRBJ1-1|NA
TGCAGCGTTGTGGATAGGGGTTTTGAAGCTTTCTTT
CSVVDRGFEAFF
>13|TRBV29-1|TRBJ1-1|TRBD1
TGCAGCGCCCTGGGACAGGGGTTTACTGAAGCTTTCTTT
CSALGQGFTEAFF
>16|TRBV7-3|TRBJ2-1|TRBD2
TGTGCCAGCAGCCCCGGGGGGGGAGGCCAGTCCGATGAGCAGTTCTTC
CASSPGGGGQSDEQFF
>17|TRBV18|TRBJ1-1|TRBD1
TGTGCCAGCTCGAGACAGGGGGCCCCTTTAGGTTTCACTGAAGCTTTCTTT
CASSRQGAPLGFTEAFF
>14|TRBV5-1|TRBJ2-6|TRBD1
TGCGCCAGCAGCCCCGGGACAGGGCCCAACGTCCTGACTTTC
CASSPGTGPNVLTF
>13|TRBV6-1|TRBJ2-5|NA
TGTGTCAGCAGATCAGGGTACCAAGAGACCCAGTACTTC
CVSRSGYQETQYF
>14|TRBV5-1|TRBJ2-7|NA
TGCGCCAGCAGCTTGGTGACTCACCGGGACGAGCAGTACTTC
CASSLVTHRDEQYF
>14|TRBV6-5|TRBJ1-2|NA
TGTGCCAGCAGCCTGAAGGCGGGGAACTATGGCTACACCTTC
CASSLKAGNYGYTF
>16|TRBV6-1|TRBJ2-1|TRBD2
TGTGCCAGCAGTGTCACCGGGACTAGCTCCTACAATGAGCAGTTCTTC
CASSVTGTSSYNEQFF